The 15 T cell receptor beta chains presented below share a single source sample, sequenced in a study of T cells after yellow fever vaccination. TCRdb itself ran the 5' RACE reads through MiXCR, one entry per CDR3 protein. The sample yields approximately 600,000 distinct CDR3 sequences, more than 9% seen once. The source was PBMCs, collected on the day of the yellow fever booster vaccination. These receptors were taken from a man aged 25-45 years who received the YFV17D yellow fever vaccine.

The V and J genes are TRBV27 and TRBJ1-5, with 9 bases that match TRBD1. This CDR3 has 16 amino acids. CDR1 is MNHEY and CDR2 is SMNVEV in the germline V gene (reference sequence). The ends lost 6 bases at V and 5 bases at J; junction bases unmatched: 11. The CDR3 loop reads CASSRTVDRGYQPQHF. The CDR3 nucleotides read TGTGCCAGCAGCAGAACTGTGGACAGGGGATATCAGCCCCAGCATTTT.

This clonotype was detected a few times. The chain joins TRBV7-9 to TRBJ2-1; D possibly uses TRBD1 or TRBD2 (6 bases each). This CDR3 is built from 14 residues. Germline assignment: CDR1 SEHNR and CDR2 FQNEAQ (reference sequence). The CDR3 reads CASDGGGSDNEQFF. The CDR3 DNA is TGTGCAAGTGACGGGGGCGGTAGCGACAATGAGCAGTTCTTC.

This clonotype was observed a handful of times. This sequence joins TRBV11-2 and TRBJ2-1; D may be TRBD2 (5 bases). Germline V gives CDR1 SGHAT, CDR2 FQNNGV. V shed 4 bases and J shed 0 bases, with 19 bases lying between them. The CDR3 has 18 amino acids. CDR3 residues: CASSWGARRASSYNEQFF. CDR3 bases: TGTGCCAGCAGCTGGGGAGCGAGGCGGGCGAGCTCCTACAATGAGCAGTTCTTC. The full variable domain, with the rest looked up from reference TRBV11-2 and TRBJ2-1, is EAGVAQSPRYKIIEKRQSVAFWCNPISGHATLYWYQQILGQGPKLLIQFQNNGVVDDSQLPKDRFSAERLKGVDSTLKIQPAKLEDSAVYLCASSWGARRASSYNEQFFGPGTRLTVL.

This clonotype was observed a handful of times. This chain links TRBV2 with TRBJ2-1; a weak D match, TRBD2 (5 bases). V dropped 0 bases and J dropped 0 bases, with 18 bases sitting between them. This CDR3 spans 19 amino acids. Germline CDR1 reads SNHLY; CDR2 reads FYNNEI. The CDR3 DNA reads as TGTGCCAGCAGTGAAGCGGGTGGTAGCGCCAAGAGCTCCTACAATGAGCAGTTCTTC. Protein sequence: CASSEAGGSAKSSYNEQFF.

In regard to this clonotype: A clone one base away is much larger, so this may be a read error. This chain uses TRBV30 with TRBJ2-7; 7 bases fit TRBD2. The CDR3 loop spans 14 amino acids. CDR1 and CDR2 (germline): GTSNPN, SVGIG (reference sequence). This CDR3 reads CAWSVGGVGYEQSF. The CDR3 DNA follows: TGTGCCTGGAGTGTGGGAGGGGTGGGCTACGAGCAGTCCTTC.

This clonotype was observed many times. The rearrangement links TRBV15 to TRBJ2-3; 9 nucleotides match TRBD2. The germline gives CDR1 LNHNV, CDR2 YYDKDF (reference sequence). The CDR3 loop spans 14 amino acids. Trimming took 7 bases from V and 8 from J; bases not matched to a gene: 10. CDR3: CATTTSGGHRTQYF. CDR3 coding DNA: TGTGCCACCACGACTAGCGGAGGACATCGTACGCAGTATTTT.

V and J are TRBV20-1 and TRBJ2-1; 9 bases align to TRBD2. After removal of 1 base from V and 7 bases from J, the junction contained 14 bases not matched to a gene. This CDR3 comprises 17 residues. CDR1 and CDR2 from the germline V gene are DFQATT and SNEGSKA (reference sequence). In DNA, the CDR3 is TGCAGTGCTAGAGCCACGGGGGGTAGCGGGAGATTTAATGAGCAGTTCTTC. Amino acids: CSARATGGSGRFNEQFF.

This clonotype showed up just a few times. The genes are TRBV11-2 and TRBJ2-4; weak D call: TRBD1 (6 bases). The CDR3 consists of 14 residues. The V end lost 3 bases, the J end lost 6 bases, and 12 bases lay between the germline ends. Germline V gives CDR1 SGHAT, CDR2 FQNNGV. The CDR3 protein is CASSFAGVANIQYF. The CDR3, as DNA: TGTGCCAGCAGCTTTGCAGGGGTTGCAAACATTCAGTACTTC.

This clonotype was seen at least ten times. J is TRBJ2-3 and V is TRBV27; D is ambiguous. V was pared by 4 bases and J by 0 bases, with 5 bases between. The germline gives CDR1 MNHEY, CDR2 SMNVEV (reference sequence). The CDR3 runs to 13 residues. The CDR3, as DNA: TGTGCCAGCAGTTACTACAGCACAGATACGCAGTATTTT. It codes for CASSYYSTDTQYF.

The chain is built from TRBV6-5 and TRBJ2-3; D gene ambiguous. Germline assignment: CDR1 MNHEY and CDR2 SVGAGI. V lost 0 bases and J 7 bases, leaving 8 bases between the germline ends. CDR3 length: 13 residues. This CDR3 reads CASSYSIRHTQYF. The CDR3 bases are TGTGCCAGCAGTTACTCGATTCGACATACGCAGTATTTT.

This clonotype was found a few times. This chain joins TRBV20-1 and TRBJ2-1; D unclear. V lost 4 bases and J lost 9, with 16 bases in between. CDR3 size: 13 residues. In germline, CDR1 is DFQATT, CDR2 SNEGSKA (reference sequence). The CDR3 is CSAISNSLGEQFF. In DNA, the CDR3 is TGCAGTGCTATAAGTAACTCCCTTGGTGAGCAGTTCTTC.

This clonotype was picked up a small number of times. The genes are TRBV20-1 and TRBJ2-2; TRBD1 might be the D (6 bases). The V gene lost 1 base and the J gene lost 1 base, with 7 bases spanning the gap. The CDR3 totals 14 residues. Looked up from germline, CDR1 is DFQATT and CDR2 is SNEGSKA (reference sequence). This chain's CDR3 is CSARARGNTGELFF. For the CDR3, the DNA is TGCAGTGCTAGAGCCAGGGGGAACACCGGGGAGCTGTTTTTT.

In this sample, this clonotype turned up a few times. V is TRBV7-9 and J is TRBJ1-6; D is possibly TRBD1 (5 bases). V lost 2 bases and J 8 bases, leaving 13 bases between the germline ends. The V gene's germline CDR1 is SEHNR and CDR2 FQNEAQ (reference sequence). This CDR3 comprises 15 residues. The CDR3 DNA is TGTGCCAGCAGCTTACGGGGCAAGAGGGATTCACCCCTCCACTTT. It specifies CASSLRGKRDSPLHF.

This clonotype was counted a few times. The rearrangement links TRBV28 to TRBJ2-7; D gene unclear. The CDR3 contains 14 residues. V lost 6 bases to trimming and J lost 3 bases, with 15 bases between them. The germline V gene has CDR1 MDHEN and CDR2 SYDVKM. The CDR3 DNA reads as TGTGCCAGCAGCCTCAGTAGGGCTAACTACGAGCAGTACTTC. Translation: CASSLSRANYEQYF.

As DNA, the CDR3 is TGTGCCAGCAGCTTCAGGGCGTCCAAAAACATTCAGTACTTC. Its protein product is CASSFRASKNIQYF. V gene TRBV7-2 combines with J gene TRBJ2-4; D is perhaps TRBD1 (5 bases). The CDR3 totals 14 residues. Germline CDR1 SGHTA, CDR2 FQGNSA. V lost 3 bases and J lost 2, with 8 bases in between.